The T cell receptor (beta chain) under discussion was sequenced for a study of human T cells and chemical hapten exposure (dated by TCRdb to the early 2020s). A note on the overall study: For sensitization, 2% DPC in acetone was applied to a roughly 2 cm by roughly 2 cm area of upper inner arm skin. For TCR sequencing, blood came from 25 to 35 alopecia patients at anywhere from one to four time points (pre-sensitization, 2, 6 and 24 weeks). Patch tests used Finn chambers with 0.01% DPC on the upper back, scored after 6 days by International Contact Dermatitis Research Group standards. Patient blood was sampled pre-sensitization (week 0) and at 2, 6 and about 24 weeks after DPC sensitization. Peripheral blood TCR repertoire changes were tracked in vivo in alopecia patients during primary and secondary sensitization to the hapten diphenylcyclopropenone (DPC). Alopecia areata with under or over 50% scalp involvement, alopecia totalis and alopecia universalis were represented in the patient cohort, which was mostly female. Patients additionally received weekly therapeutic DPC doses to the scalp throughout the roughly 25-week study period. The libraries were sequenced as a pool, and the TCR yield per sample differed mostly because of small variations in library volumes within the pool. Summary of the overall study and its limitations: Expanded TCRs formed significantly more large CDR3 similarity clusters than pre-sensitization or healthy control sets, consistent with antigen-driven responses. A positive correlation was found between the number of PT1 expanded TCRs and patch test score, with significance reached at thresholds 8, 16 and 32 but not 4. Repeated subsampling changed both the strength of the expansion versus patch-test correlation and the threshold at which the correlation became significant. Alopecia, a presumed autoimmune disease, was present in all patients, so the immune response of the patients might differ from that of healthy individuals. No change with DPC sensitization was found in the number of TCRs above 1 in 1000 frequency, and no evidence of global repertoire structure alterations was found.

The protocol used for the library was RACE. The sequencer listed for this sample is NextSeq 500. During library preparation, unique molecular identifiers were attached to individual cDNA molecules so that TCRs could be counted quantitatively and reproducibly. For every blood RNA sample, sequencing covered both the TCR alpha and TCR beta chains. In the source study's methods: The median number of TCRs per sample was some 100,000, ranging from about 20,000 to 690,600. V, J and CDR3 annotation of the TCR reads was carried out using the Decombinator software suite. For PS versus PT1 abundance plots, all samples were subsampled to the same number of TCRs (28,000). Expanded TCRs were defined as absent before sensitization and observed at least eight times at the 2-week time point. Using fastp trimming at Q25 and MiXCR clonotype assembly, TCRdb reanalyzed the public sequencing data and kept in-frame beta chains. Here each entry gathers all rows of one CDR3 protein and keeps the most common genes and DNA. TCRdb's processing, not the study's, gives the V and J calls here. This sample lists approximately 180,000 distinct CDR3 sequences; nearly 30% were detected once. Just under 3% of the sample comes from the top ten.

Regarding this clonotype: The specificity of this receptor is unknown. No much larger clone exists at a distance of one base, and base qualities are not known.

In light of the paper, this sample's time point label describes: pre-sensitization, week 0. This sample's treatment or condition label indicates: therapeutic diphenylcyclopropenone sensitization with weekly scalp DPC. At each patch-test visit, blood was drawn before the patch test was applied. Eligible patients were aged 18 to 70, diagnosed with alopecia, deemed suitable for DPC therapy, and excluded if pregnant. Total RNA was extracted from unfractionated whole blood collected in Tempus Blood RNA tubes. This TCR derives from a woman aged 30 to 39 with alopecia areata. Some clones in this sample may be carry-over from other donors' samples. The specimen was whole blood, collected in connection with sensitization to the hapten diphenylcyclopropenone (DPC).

The DNA sequence reads TGTGCCAGCAGATACTCAGGACTAAACAATGAGCAGTTCTTC. Its protein is CASRYSGLNNEQFF. The chain couples TRBV11-2 to TRBJ2-1; the D region possibly corresponds to TRBD2 (6 bases align). The germline V gene encodes CDR1 SGHAT and CDR2 FQNNGV. V is pared back by 6 bases and J by 5 bases, with 14 bases lying between the germline termini. The CDR3 goes from the cysteine to the phenylalanine over 14 residues. Only CDR3 DNA is held: 42 bases, read in frame from base 1.